The 25 T cell receptor beta chains below all came from one sample that was sequenced in a study of blood T cell repertoires in COVID-19. Profiling relied on immunoSEQ multiplex PCR, and the TCRdb table lists in-frame clones only, not all of them. The sample has hundreds of thousands of clones; around 87% are singletons. Sequencing input: peripheral blood. The receptors shown here come from a woman aged 40 to 55 who had recovered from COVID-19.

The V call is TRBV30, the J call TRBJ1-2, with TRBD1 as a possible D gene (5 bases). CDR3 size: 13 residues. CDR1 is GTSNPN and CDR2 is SVGIG in the germline V gene (reference sequence). Trimming removed 0 bases from V and 3 bases from J, with 8 bases in between. The CDR3 nucleotides read TGTGCCTGGAGTGTACAAGGGGACTATGGCTACACCTTC. Translating gives CAWSVQGDYGYTF.

A few counts support this clone. The rearrangement uses TRBV6-2 or TRBV6-3 and TRBJ2-1, with 11 bases matching TRBD1. The V segment lost 4 bases and the J segment 4 bases; nucleotides outside the gene matches: 15. This CDR3 region has 19 residues. From germline, CDR1 is MNHEY and CDR2 SVGEGT. CDR3 protein: CASSFGTGGMVSAYNEQFF. CDR3 DNA: TGTGCCAGCAGTTTTGGGACAGGGGGTATGGTGAGCGCTTACAATGAGCAGTTCTTC.

V and J are TRBV10-2 and TRBJ1-2; D is uncertain. V was clipped by 7 bases and J by 8 bases, with 14 bases between them. Germline CDR1 WSHSY, CDR2 SAAADI. CDR3 length: 12 residues. The CDR3: CASKPGRGGYTF. The CDR3 bases are TGCGCCAGCAAGCCCGGGAGAGGGGGCTACACCTTC.

The J gene is TRBJ2-7, the V gene TRBV4-3; D may be TRBD2 (5 bases). This CDR3 has 14 residues. CDR1 is LGHNA and CDR2 is YSLEER in the germline V gene. Trimming took 1 base from V and 7 from J, leaving 14 bases between them. CDR3 nucleotide sequence: TGCGCCAGCAGCCAAGGCGGAGGTTTGGAGGAGCAGTACTTC. Translating gives CASSQGGGLEEQYF.

V and J are TRBV10-3 and TRBJ2-2, with D perhaps matching TRBD1 (5 bases). V lost 0 bases to trimming and J lost 5 bases, with 10 bases between them. The V gene's germline CDR1 is ENHRY and CDR2 SYGVKD. The CDR3 has 15 amino acids. The CDR3 DNA reads as TGTGCCATCAGTGAGTCGTCAGGGCTGACCGGGGAGCTGTTTTTT. Protein product: CAISESSGLTGELFF.

This sequence joins TRBV7-3 and TRBJ1-1; D unclear. CDR1 is SGHTA and CDR2 is FQGTGA in the germline V gene. Trimming left V 4 bases short and J 1 base short, with 7 bases between. The CDR3 sequence is 13 residues long. The DNA of the CDR3 is TGTGCCAGCAGCTCCCACGGGAACACTGAAGCTTTCTTT. Its protein is CASSSHGNTEAFF. The entire variable domain, with the rest obtained from reference TRBV7-3 and TRBJ1-1, is as follows: GAGVSQTPSNKVTEKGKYVELRCDPISGHTALYWYRQSLGQGPEFLIYFQGTGAADDSGLPNDRFFAVRPEGSVSTLKIQRTERGDSAVYLCASSSHGNTEAFFGQGTRLTVV.

For the CDR3, the DNA is TGTGCCAGCAGCTCTAACGGTGCCAAAAACATTCAGTACTTC. Amino acid sequence: CASSSNGAKNIQYF. The chain couples TRBV7-9 to TRBJ2-4; D unresolved. Trimming removed 4 bases from V and 1 base from J, with 8 bases in between. CDR1 is SEHNR and CDR2 is FQNEAQ in the germline V gene (reference sequence). This CDR3 spans 14 amino acids.

The chain carries TRBV10-3 and TRBJ1-6; TRBD1 matches at 7 bases. From germline, CDR1 is ENHRY and CDR2 SYGVKD. CDR3 size: 13 residues. The V segment lost 7 bases and the J segment 7 bases; nucleotides outside the gene matches: 4. CDR3 region: CAIKGQHNSPLHF. DNA of the CDR3: TGTGCCATCAAGGGACAGCACAATTCACCCCTCCACTTT.

Only one count was recorded for this clone. This chain links TRBV9 with TRBJ2-2; D remains unclear. V lost 0 bases and J lost 0, with 12 bases in between. The CDR3 has 17 amino acids. The germline V gene encodes CDR1 SGDLS and CDR2 YYNGEE. The CDR3 DNA reads as TGTGCCAGCAGCGTAGTGGTTGAACACGCGAACACCGGGGAGCTGTTTTTT. Protein product: CASSVVVEHANTGELFF. The full variable domain, rest sourced from reference TRBV9 and TRBJ2-2, is DSGVTQTPKHLITATGQRVTLRCSPRSGDLSVYWYQQSLDQGLQFLIQYYNGEERAKGNILERFSAQQFPDLHSELNLSSLELGDSALYFCASSVVVEHANTGELFFGEGSRLTVL.

The chain employs TRBV6-5 and TRBJ2-5, with D possibly being TRBD1 (5 bases). Trimming removed 2 bases at V and 5 bases at J, with 18 bases between. Germline CDR1 is MNHEY and CDR2 is SVGAGI. The CDR3 runs 16 residues. In nucleotides, the CDR3 is TGTGCCAGCAGTTACAGAGTTCGGGCAGGGTCGGAGACCCAGTACTTC. Translated, it gives CASSYRVRAGSETQYF.

The genes are TRBV11-2 and TRBJ1-1; the match to TRBD1 covers 11 bases. V dropped 3 bases and J dropped 7; count of bases not matched to a gene: 4. Germline V gene data show CDR1 as SGHAT and CDR2 as FQNNGV. This CDR3 is built from 14 residues. The CDR3 region is CASSFGTGGNEAFF. DNA of the CDR3: TGTGCCAGCAGCTTCGGGACAGGGGGGAATGAAGCTTTCTTT.

The rearrangement links TRBV25-1 to TRBJ1-2; TRBD1 matches at 9 bases. This CDR3 has 16 residues. Germline V gene lookup returns CDR1 MGHDK and CDR2 SYGVNS. V shed 3 bases and J 3 bases; nucleotides not matched to a gene: 8. The CDR3, as DNA: TGTGCCAGCAGTGATGCCGGGACAGGGTCGCACTATGGCTACACCTTC. It encodes CASSDAGTGSHYGYTF.

The CDR3 here is CASRQRGQGRETQYF. The CDR3 DNA reads as TGTGCCAGCAGACAAAGGGGACAGGGACGAGAGACCCAGTACTTC. The chain employs TRBV7-6 and TRBJ2-5; 9 nucleotides align to TRBD1. CDR1 and CDR2 from the germline V gene are SGHVS and FNYEAQ. V was clipped by 6 bases and J by 4 bases; unmatched bases: 9. CDR3 length: 15 amino acids.

The chain carries TRBV27 and TRBJ2-7; 7 nucleotides align to TRBD2. This CDR3 has 15 residues. Germline V CDR1 and CDR2: MNHEY, SMNVEV (reference sequence). V lost 4 bases and J lost 3; bases outside the gene matches: 9. DNA of the CDR3: TGTGCCAGCAGTTCCCTCCCGGGGGGATTCTACGAGCAGTACTTC. This gives the protein CASSSLPGGFYEQYF.

The chain recombines TRBV5-6 with TRBJ2-2; TRBD2 matches at 9 bases. The J segment lost 1 base and the V segment lost 0 bases, leaving 7 bases of the junction unmatched. The CDR3 runs to 18 residues. Germline V lookup: CDR1 SGHDT, CDR2 YYEEEE. The CDR3 loop is CASSLGLAGSLNTGELFF. Written as DNA, the CDR3 is TGTGCCAGCAGCTTGGGCCTAGCGGGGTCCCTGAACACCGGGGAGCTGTTTTTT.

The chain couples TRBV6-1 to TRBJ1-3; possibly TRBD1 for D (5 bases). Germline loops: CDR1 MNHNS, CDR2 SASEGT. The V end was cut by 2 bases, the J end by 7 bases, with 15 bases between. CDR3 length: 15 residues. The CDR3 coding sequence is TGTGCCAGCAGTGAACGGCCAGGGCCCCGGAACACCATATATTTT. Translation: CASSERPGPRNTIYF.

The genes are TRBV7-2 and TRBJ2-1; 7 positions agree with TRBD1. Germline CDR1 and CDR2: SGHTA and FQGNSA. The V gene end was trimmed by 5 bases and the J gene end by 4 bases; junction bases not matched to a gene: 8. The CDR3 spans 15 residues. CDR3 sequence: CASSPGGQIYNEQFF. The CDR3 coding sequence is TGTGCCAGCAGCCCAGGGGGACAGATTTACAATGAGCAGTTCTTC.

CDR3 protein: CATSSGANQPQHF. DNA of the CDR3: TGTGCCACCAGCTCTGGGGCTAATCAGCCCCAGCATTTT. The chain combines TRBV15 with TRBJ1-5; D possibly corresponds to TRBD1 (5 bases). Trimming stripped 5 bases from V and 4 bases from J, with 9 bases between. CDR1 and CDR2 (germline): LNHNV, YYDKDF (reference sequence). The CDR3 runs to 13 residues.

This rearrangement joins TRBV10-3 to TRBJ1-1; 8 bases map to TRBD1. V lost 3 bases and J lost 6; bases outside the gene matches: 9. Germline V gene lookup returns CDR1 ENHRY and CDR2 SYGVKD. The CDR3 is 15 amino acids. CDR3 nucleotides: TGTGCCATCAGTGAAACGGGACAGGACGTTTCTGAAGCTTTCTTT. Translated: CAISETGQDVSEAFF.

V is TRBV6-5 and J is TRBJ1-2; D perhaps matches TRBD1 (5 bases). Trimming took 8 bases from V and 2 from J, leaving 9 bases between them. The CDR3 has 12 amino acids. Germline assignment: CDR1 MNHEY and CDR2 SVGAGI. The chain's CDR3 is CASDPGNYGYTF. The CDR3 region has the DNA TGTGCCAGCGATCCAGGGAACTATGGCTACACCTTC.

V gene TRBV2 combines with J gene TRBJ1-4; D might be TRBD1 (6 bases). Deletions cut 6 bases from V and 6 bases from J, with 17 bases between. Germline V lookup: CDR1 SNHLY, CDR2 FYNNEI. CDR3 length equals 15 residues. The CDR3 DNA sequence: TGTGCCAGCAGCGCCGACAGGCTCGATTATGAAAAACTGTTTTTT. It encodes CASSADRLDYEKLFF.

V usage is TRBV21-1 and J usage is TRBJ1-2. TRBV21-1 is marked as a pseudogene. The CDR3 is 12 amino acids. The CDR3 region is CASSKVPYGYTF. CDR3 nucleotides: TGTGCCAGCAGCAAAGTTCCTTATGGCTACACCTTC.

This chain links TRBV5-4 with TRBJ1-2; a weak D match, TRBD1 (6 bases). V lost 2 bases, J lost 8 bases, and 13 bases lay in between. The CDR3 extends over 13 amino acids. Per germline, CDR1 SGHNT and CDR2 YYREEE (reference sequence). CDR3 sequence (DNA): TGTGCCAGCAGCTTTGAATCAGGGGCGGGCTACACCTTC. Translation gives CASSFESGAGYTF.

The V gene is TRBV7-8, the J gene TRBJ2-7; 8 nucleotides line up with TRBD1. CDR3 size: 16 residues. The V gene's germline CDR1 is SGHVS and CDR2 FQNEAQ. The V and J ends lost 4 bases and 3 bases, in that order; junction bases with no gene match: 11. In DNA form, the CDR3 reads TGTGCCAGCAGCTCCCGCCTACAGGGGGGTGGCTACGAGCAGTACTTC. Its protein is CASSSRLQGGGYEQYF.

The chain couples TRBV7-9 to TRBJ2-1; 13 bases are shared with TRBD2. The CDR3 runs 17 residues. Trimming removed 5 bases from V and 3 bases from J; junction bases left unmatched: 7. Germline V lookup: CDR1 SEHNR, CDR2 FQNEAQ (reference sequence). The CDR3 here is CASSPGLAGVLYNEQFF. DNA for the CDR3: TGTGCCAGCAGCCCCGGACTAGCGGGGGTGCTCTACAATGAGCAGTTCTTC. The full variable domain, with the rest looked up from reference TRBV7-9 and TRBJ2-1, is DTGVSQNPRHKITKRGQNVTFRCDPISEHNRLYWYRQTLGQGPEFLTYFQNEAQLEKSRLLSDRFSAERPKGSFSTLEIQRTEQGDSAMYLCASSPGLAGVLYNEQFFGPGTRLTVL.